This T cell receptor beta chain was retrieved from a study of T-cell reconstitution after alpha-beta-depleted transplantation in children (dated by TCRdb to 2015 to 2016). Concerning the study at large: The study quantitatively tracked T-cell immune reconstitution after TCRalphabeta/CD19-depleted allogeneic hematopoietic cell transplantation in children using TCR repertoire profiling.

From V the trimming removes 3 bases and from J it removes 4 bases, while the gene matches leave 6 bases of the junction unaccounted for. From a lookup of the germline V gene, CDR1 and CDR2 are WSHSY and SAAADI. Counted from cysteine to phenylalanine, this CDR3 has 14 amino acids. Here the CDR3 DNA is all that survives: 42 bases in frame from base 1. About this clonotype: The specificity of this receptor is unknown. No qualities accompany the bases; no much larger clone lies one base away.

The library was generated by PCR. The sequencing machine was an Illumina HiSeq 2500. To normalize quantification of the TCRbeta repertoire, the TCR libraries were built with molecular barcoding that relied on unique molecular identifiers. The raw public reads went through TCRdb reprocessing: fastp at Q25, MiXCR clone calling, in-frame beta chains kept. Each CDR3 protein gets just one entry, which takes the most common genes and DNA from the rows behind it. The sample records about 370,000 distinct CDR3 sequences, 20% of which are singletons. In total, the top ten clones hold 3.8% of the sample. The TCR originated in a human donor who donated a stem cell graft to a child with acute myeloid leukemia. The V and J segments used are TRBV10-2 and TRBJ2-7; TRBD2 matches 7 bases in the middle. Specimen: PBMCs from the stem cell graft donor, collected from the stem cell graft. The nucleotide sequence is TGCGCCAGCAGTGAAGGGCGGGAGCCATACGAGCAGTACTTC. Its translation is CASSEGREPYEQYF.